The present T cell receptor (beta chain) was sequenced within a study of CXCR3-negative and CXCR3-positive naive CD8 T cells (dated by TCRdb to about 2019). About the study as a whole: In total, approximately 140 million TRB reads were obtained, which works out to roughly 1.5 +/- 0.3 million reads per library. Data from 11 donors, pooled across two independent experiments, went into the diversity and physicochemical repertoire analyses. Naive subsets from 5 or 6 donors and memory cells from 3 donors were included in the TRBV-TRBJ cluster analysis. Study-level results and caveats: TRBV-TRBJ usage was similar between naive CXCR3-negative and CXCR3-positive cells from the same donor, while memory cells showed distinct patterns. Repertoire diversity was comparably high in both naive subsets but much lower in memory CD8+ T cells. Freshly isolated PBMCs were used for most assays because CXCR3 expression partially decreased after cryopreservation. Compared with CXCR3-negative naive cells, CXCR3-positive naive cells had TRB CDR3s with higher hydrophobicity (lower Kidera factor 4), lower energy, and higher strength and volume indices. Because surface CD5, which is linked to self-reactivity in mice, was comparable between the naive subsets, TCR interaction strength was also inferred from the physicochemical properties of TRB CDR3s.

The CDR3 goes from the cysteine to the phenylalanine over 14 residues. DNA was not recorded. Turning to this clonotype: Its antigen remains undetermined.

Each CD8+ T cell subset was flow-sorted in triplicate, with over 250,000 cells per subset placed directly into RLT lysis buffer. To keep memory contaminants out, a stringent definition of naive CD8+ T cells was applied: CD45RO-CCR7+CD27+CD95-. Standard density gradient centrifugation was used to isolate peripheral blood mononuclear cells from buffy coats. A FACSAria III was used to flow-sort naive CXCR3-negative and CXCR3-positive CD8+ T cells. Total RNA was extracted from sorted cells using an RNeasy Mini Kit. The sequencer listed for this sample is NextSeq 550. The Human TCR Profiling Kit (MiLaboratory) was used to make UMI-labeled 5' RACE TRB cDNA libraries. The full amount of extracted RNA was used for cDNA synthesis, and the full amount of resulting cDNA was used for PCR amplification. Libraries were prepared in parallel with an identical number of PCR cycles. The study's processing was this. With a requirement of at least two reads per UMI, MIGEC and MiXCR extracted about 53,000 +/- 9,400 unique UMI-labeled TRB cDNA molecules per library. An average of about 40,000 +/- 10,000 functional in-frame TRB CDR3 nucleotide clonotypes without stop codons was found per library. After downsampling to 5000 UMI-labeled TRB molecules per sample, diversity metrics, including normalized Shannon-Wiener and Chao1, were computed in VDJtools. VDJtools was used to calculate clonotype-size-weighted physicochemical properties of the central five CDR3 residues, namely interaction energy, strength, volume and Kidera factor 4. With the reads reprocessed by TCRdb, a single entry stands for each CDR3 protein sequence and no DNA is reported. The V and J calls were not made by the authors but by TCRdb's processing. This sample's clone table shows about 110,000 distinct CDR3 sequences. 0.3% to 0.45% of the sample comes from the top ten.

Here the chain combines TRBV12-3 or TRBV12-4 and TRBJ1-1; TCRdb selects TRBD1, and the lack of DNA leaves this call unchecked. Sample: naive CXCR3+ CD8+ T cells from blood. Explained via the paper, the cell subset or site label denotes: CD45RO-CCR7+CD27+CD95- naive CD8+ T cells expressing CXCR3 (TNR3+). The sequence was collected from a human donor in good health. Some clones in this sample may be carry-over from other donors' samples. CDR3 reads: CASSSGRGGAEAFF.